These 12 T cell receptor beta chains share one sample of origin, sequenced in a study of blood T cell repertoires in COVID-19. Here immunoSEQ multiplex PCR was the method, and the copy in TCRdb shows in-frame clones only, minus some. The sample gives more than 300,000 clones, more than 85% of which show up once; under 20% is in the top ten. Sequenced sample: PBMCs or T cells enriched from blood (not recorded which). These receptors were taken from a woman aged 25 to 45 who had recovered from COVID-19.

This clone has just one count. The genes are TRBV5-4 and TRBJ2-7, with 8 bases identical to TRBD2. V lost 2 bases, J lost 2 bases, and 3 bases stayed unmatched. The germline V gene has CDR1 SGHNT and CDR2 YYREEE (reference sequence). The CDR3 is 14 residues long. CDR3: CASSFRGGPYEQYF. The CDR3 nucleotides are TGTGCCAGCAGCTTCCGGGGGGGGCCCTACGAGCAGTACTTC.

This clone has just one count. The V and J genes are TRBV5-4 and TRBJ2-3, with 9 bases lining up with TRBD2. The V gene's germline CDR1 is SGHNT and CDR2 YYREEE (reference sequence). This CDR3 region has 15 residues. The ends lost 4 bases at V and 3 bases at J; junction bases unmatched: 6. The CDR3 sequence is CASSLRLAGTDTQYF. In nucleotides, the CDR3 is TGTGCCAGCAGCCTCCGTCTAGCGGGAACAGATACGCAGTATTTT.

The chain recombines TRBV5-1 with TRBJ2-7; tentative D call: TRBD2 (7 bases). The CDR3 loop spans 14 amino acids. Trimming removed 3 bases from V and 0 bases from J, with 10 bases in between. Germline values: CDR1 SGHRS, CDR2 YFSETQ. CDR3 in amino acids: CASSSRGASYEQYF. In DNA, the CDR3 is TGCGCCAGCAGCTCCCGGGGGGCCTCCTACGAGCAGTACTTC.

V and J are TRBV4-1 and TRBJ2-1; D is perhaps TRBD2 (7 bases). This CDR3 has 13 residues. CDR1 is MGHRA, CDR2 YSYEKL, per germline. The V end lost 2 bases, the J end lost 9 bases, and 11 bases lay between the germline ends. The DNA for the CDR3 is TGCGCCAGCAGCCAATTAAGGGGGGGTGAGCAGTTCTTC. Residues: CASSQLRGGEQFF.

The rearrangement joins TRBV28 to TRBJ1-6; D is uncertain. Germline CDR1 is MDHEN and CDR2 is SYDVKM. V shed 4 bases and J shed 5 bases, with 9 bases lying between them. The CDR3 is 14 residues long. CDR3 protein: CASSSSANNSPLHF. In nucleotides, the CDR3 is TGTGCCAGCAGTTCGAGTGCGAATAATTCACCCCTCCACTTT. The full variable domain, rest sourced from reference TRBV28 and TRBJ1-6, is DVKVTQSSRYLVKRTGEKVFLECVQDMDHENMFWYRQDPGLGLRLIYFSYDVKMKEKGDIPEGYSVSREKKERFSLILESASTNQTSMYLCASSSSANNSPLHFGNGTRLTVT.

The genes are TRBV6-2 or TRBV6-3 and TRBJ1-2; TRBD1 aligns across 8 bases. V lost 5 bases, J lost 2 bases, and 7 bases stayed unmatched. The CDR3 is 15 residues long. In germline, CDR1 is MNHEY, CDR2 SVGEGT. CDR3 region: CASSHDRGANYGYTF. The DNA for the CDR3 is TGTGCCAGCAGTCACGACAGGGGCGCCAACTATGGCTACACCTTC.

The chain recombines TRBV3-1 (or the pseudogene TRBV3-2) with TRBJ2-2; D is unclear. V gave up 4 bases and J gave up 3 bases, with 3 bases separating them. CDR3 length: 12 amino acids. Germline values: CDR1 LGHDT, CDR2 YNNKEL (reference sequence). As DNA, the CDR3 is TGTGCCAGCAGCCGCGACACCGGGGAGCTGTTTTTT. Its translation is CASSRDTGELFF.

This clone was detected only once. This sequence joins TRBV2 and TRBJ2-7; TRBD2 might be the D (6 bases). The CDR3 consists of 16 residues. V lost 2 bases, J lost 7 bases, and 21 bases lay in between. Germline V gene data show CDR1 as SNHLY and CDR2 as FYNNEI. CDR3 DNA: TGTGCCAGCAGTGAATGGAGGGGCTCCTCTGTTGTAGAGCAGTACTTC. This translates into CASSEWRGSSVVEQYF.

The chain joins TRBV5-1 to TRBJ2-1; D is possibly TRBD1 (6 bases). Trimming cost V 4 bases and J 0 bases, with 14 bases left between them. The CDR3 spans 16 residues. Germline V CDR1 and CDR2: SGHRS, YFSETQ. For the CDR3, the DNA is TGCGCCAGCAGCGGGGGCGGACTTAGCTCCTACAATGAGCAGTTCTTC. This gives the protein CASSGGGLSSYNEQFF. Full variable domain (outside the CDR3, taken from reference TRBV5-1 and TRBJ2-1): KAGVTQTPRYLIKTRGQQVTLSCSPISGHRSVSWYQQTPGQGLQFLFEYFSETQRNKGNFPGRFSGRQFSNSRSEMNVSTLELGDSALYLCASSGGGLSSYNEQFFGPGTRLTVL.

This sequence joins TRBV11-2 and TRBJ1-2; a weak D match, TRBD1 (5 bases). The CDR3 sequence is 15 residues long. The germline V gene encodes CDR1 SGHAT and CDR2 FQNNGV. Between the trimmed V and J ends, which lost 1 base and 5 bases, there was a span of 14 bases. This CDR3 reads CASSLGPRAEYGYTF. CDR3 nucleotide sequence: TGTGCCAGCAGCTTAGGGCCCAGGGCAGAGTATGGCTACACCTTC.

The V call is TRBV7-9, the J call TRBJ1-1; D is possibly TRBD1 (5 bases). Trimming removed 5 bases at V and 8 bases at J, with 12 bases between. The CDR3 loop spans 12 amino acids. CDR1 and CDR2 from the germline V gene are SEHNR and FQNEAQ (reference sequence). The CDR3, as DNA: TGTGCCAGCAGCCCCGGGCAGGGCGAAGCTTTCTTT. This gives the protein CASSPGQGEAFF.

The chain is built from TRBV18 and TRBJ2-3, with TRBD1 as a possible D gene (5 bases). Trimming pared 2 bases from V and 4 bases from J, leaving 13 bases between. The CDR3 length is 15 residues. Germline V lookup: CDR1 KGHSH, CDR2 LQKENI. Written as DNA, the CDR3 is TGTGCCAGCTCACCATATAGTAGCAGGGCAGATACGCAGTATTTT. Residues: CASSPYSSRADTQYF.